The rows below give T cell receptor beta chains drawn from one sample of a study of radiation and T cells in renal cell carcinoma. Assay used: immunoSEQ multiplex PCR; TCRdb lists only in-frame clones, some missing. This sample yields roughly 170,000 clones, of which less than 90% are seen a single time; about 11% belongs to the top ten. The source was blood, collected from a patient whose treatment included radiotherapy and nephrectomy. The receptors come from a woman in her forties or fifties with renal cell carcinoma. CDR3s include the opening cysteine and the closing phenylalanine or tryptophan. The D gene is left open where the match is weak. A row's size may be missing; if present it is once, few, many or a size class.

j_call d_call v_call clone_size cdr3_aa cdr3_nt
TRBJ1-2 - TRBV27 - CASSPGGGYYGYTF TGTGCCAGCAGTCCCGGTGGGGGCTACTATGGCTACACCTTC
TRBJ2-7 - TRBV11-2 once CASSGTGSSYEQYF TGTGCCAGCAGTGGGACGGGGAGCTCCTACGAGCAGTACTTC
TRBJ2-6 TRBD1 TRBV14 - CASSQGLGRGLSGANVLTF TGTGCCAGCAGCCAAGGGTTGGGCAGGGGGCTCTCTGGGGCCAACGTCCTGACTTTC
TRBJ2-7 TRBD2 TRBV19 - CASSMGSGRIYEQYF TGTGCCAGTAGTATGGGTAGCGGGAGAATCTACGAGCAGTACTTC
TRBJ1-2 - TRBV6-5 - CASSYSVEIHYGYTF TGTGCCAGCAGTTACTCGGTAGAGATTCACTATGGCTACACCTTC
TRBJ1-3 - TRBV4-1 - CASSQDQGGWDTIYF TGCGCCAGCAGCCAAGATCAGGGAGGGTGGGACACCATATATTTT
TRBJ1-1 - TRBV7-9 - CASSLAGPTEAFF TGTGCCAGCAGTCTCGCGGGCCCCACTGAAGCTTTCTTT
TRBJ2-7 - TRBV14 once CASSPSMRDYEQYF TGTGCCAGCAGCCCCAGTATGAGGGACTACGAGCAGTACTTC
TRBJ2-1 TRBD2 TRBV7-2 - CASSSLVGWGGNEQFF TGTGCCAGCAGCTCCTTAGTAGGGTGGGGGGGTAATGAGCAGTTCTTC
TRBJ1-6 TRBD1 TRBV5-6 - CASSLRFGQGPSALHF TGTGCCAGCAGTCTCAGGTTTGGACAGGGCCCTTCGGCCCTCCACTTT
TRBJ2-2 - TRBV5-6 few CASSLLSSGFGGELFF TGTGCCAGCAGCTTGTTATCTTCAGGGTTTGGCGGGGAGCTGTTTTTT
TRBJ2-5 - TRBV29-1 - CSPTVPGPSQETQYF TGCAGCCCAACGGTACCGGGACCGAGCCAAGAGACCCAGTACTTC
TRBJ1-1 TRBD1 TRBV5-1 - CASSHGQETEAFF TGCGCCAGCAGCCACGGACAGGAAACTGAAGCTTTCTTT
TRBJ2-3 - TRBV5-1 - CASSSNRLSSTDTQYF TGCGCCAGCAGCTCGAACAGGCTTTCTAGCACAGATACGCAGTATTTT
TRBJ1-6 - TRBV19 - CASSIDSSATPLHF TGTGCCAGTAGTATAGATTCGAGTGCCACACCCCTCCACTTT
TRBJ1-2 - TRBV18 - CASSPQEDYGYTF TGTGCCAGCTCACCACAAGAAGACTATGGCTACACCTTC
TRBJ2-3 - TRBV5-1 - CASSLEHRISTDTQYF TGCGCCAGCAGCTTGGAACACAGGATTAGCACAGATACGCAGTATTTT
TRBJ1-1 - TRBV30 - CAWSVAGTPEAFF TGTGCCTGGAGTGTAGCAGGGACCCCTGAAGCTTTCTTT
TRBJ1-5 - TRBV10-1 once CASSDGTTQPQHF TGCGCCAGCAGTGACGGGACAACTCAGCCCCAGCATTTT
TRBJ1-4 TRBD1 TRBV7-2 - CASSSGQGREKLFF TGTGCCAGCAGCTCGGGACAGGGGAGGGAAAAACTGTTTTTT
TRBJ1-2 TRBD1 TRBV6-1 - CASSSGTGLNYGYTF TGTGCCAGCAGTTCCGGGACAGGACTTAACTATGGCTACACCTTC
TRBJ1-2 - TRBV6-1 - CASSELGYTF TGTGCCAGCAGTGAGTTAGGCTACACCTTC
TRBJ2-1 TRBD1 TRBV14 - CASSQDLPGQGRWASGYNEQFF TGTGCCAGCAGCCAAGACTTGCCGGGACAGGGGAGGTGGGCTAGCGGGTACAATGAGCAGTTCTTC
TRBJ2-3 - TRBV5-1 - CARHPLTENTDTQYF TGCGCCCGACACCCTCTGACAGAGAACACAGATACGCAGTATTTT
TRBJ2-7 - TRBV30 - CAWSVRPRSYEQYF TGTGCCTGGAGTGTACGACCGAGGTCCTACGAGCAGTACTTC
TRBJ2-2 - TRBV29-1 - CSAGRTVNTGELFF TGCAGCGCTGGAAGGACAGTAAACACCGGGGAGCTGTTTTTT
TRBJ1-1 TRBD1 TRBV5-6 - CASSSLDRESTEAFF TGTGCCAGCAGCTCCCTGGACAGGGAGAGCACTGAAGCTTTCTTT
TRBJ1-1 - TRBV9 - CASSVVGQYTEAFF TGTGCCAGCAGCGTAGTTGGGCAGTACACTGAAGCTTTCTTT
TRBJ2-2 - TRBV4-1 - CASSQDLRGNTGELFF TGCGCCAGCAGCCAAGACTTAAGGGGTAACACCGGGGAGCTGTTTTTT
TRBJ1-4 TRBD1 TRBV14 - CASSRSTGAGKLFF TGTGCCAGCAGCCGATCGACAGGGGCCGGAAAACTGTTTTTT
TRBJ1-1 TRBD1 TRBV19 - CASSRQGMNTEAFF TGTGCCAGTAGTAGACAGGGTATGAACACTGAAGCTTTCTTT
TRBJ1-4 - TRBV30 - CAWSVHPQAEKLFF TGTGCCTGGAGTGTACACCCGCAGGCCGAAAAACTGTTTTTT
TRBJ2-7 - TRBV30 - CACSPTPAKQYF TGTGCCTGTTCCCCGACACCGGCGAAGCAGTACTTC
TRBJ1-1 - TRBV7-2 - CASSVNGGTAGTEAFF TGTGCCAGCAGCGTAAATGGGGGGACCGCCGGGACTGAAGCTTTCTTT
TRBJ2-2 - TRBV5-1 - CASSPGWGAGLRGTGELFF TGCGCCAGCAGCCCCGGCTGGGGGGCGGGCCTGCGGGGCACCGGGGAGCTGTTTTTT
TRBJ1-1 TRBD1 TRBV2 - CASSPRGREAFF TGTGCCAGCAGCCCCAGGGGGCGCGAAGCTTTCTTT
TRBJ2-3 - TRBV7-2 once CASSLTAEGPDTQYF TGTGCCAGCAGCTTAACGGCGGAGGGGCCAGATACGCAGTATTTT
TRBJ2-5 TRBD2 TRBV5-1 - CASSVGLAGGLQETQYF TGCGCCAGCAGCGTAGGGCTAGCGGGGGGACTTCAAGAGACCCAGTACTTC